Each of the 3 T cell receptor beta chains below was sequenced from the same sample in a study of T-cell memory formation after mild COVID-19. A single record per CDR3 protein comes from TCRdb applying MiXCR to the 5' RACE reads. The sample holds fewer than 350,000 distinct CDR3 sequences, 15% to 20% seen once. Sequencing was performed on PBMCs or a T cell subset sorted from them (not recorded which). The receptors were sampled from a man younger than 30 who had mild COVID-19 (a few samples of this study predate the infection). Cell type and time point are not known.

This clonotype came up a few times. V usage is TRBV5-4 and J usage is TRBJ1-1, with D possibly matching TRBD1 (6 bases). V lost 6 bases to trimming and J lost 0 bases, with 12 bases between them. The CDR3 consists of 14 residues. Germline loops: CDR1 SGHNT, CDR2 YYREEE (reference sequence). This chain's CDR3 is CASTQDSLNTEAFF. Written as DNA, the CDR3 is TGTGCCAGCACCCAGGACAGCTTGAACACTGAAGCTTTCTTT.

This clonotype was found a few times. The chain employs TRBV25-1 and TRBJ2-3, with 7 bases fitting TRBD1. Germline CDR1 is MGHDK and CDR2 is SYGVNS. The CDR3 has 16 residues. J was trimmed by 2 bases and V by 1 base; bases with no gene match: 6. The CDR3 DNA reads as TGTGCCAGCAGTGAATGGGAGACAGGGATCACAGATACGCAGTATTTT. Translating gives CASSEWETGITDTQYF. Full variable domain (rest looked up from reference TRBV25-1 and TRBJ2-3): EADIYQTPRYLVIGTGKKITLECSQTMGHDKMYWYQQDPGMELHLIHYSYGVNSTEKGDLSSESTVSRIRTEHFPLTLESARPSHTSQYLCASSEWETGITDTQYFGPGTRLTVL.

This sequence joins TRBV7-9 and TRBJ1-6, with unresolved D. The CDR3 totals 12 residues. CDR1 SEHNR and CDR2 FQNEAQ come from the germline V gene (reference sequence). Trimming removed 3 bases from V and 8 bases from J, with 5 bases in between. As DNA, the CDR3 is TGTGCCAGCAGCTTCGCAGATTCACCCCTCCACTTT. Translation gives CASSFADSPLHF.